This TCR beta chain came from a study of PD-1 blockade in classical Hodgkin lymphoma. The time point: newly diagnosed, previously untreated cHL patient sample. It was by magnetic negative selection that CD8+ T cells were isolated from thawed PBMCs. Study-level findings and limits: Diminished baseline TCR diversity has been reported in newly diagnosed patients relative to healthy donors.

TCRdb's table, derived via immunoSEQ multiplex PCR, lists solely in-frame clones and lacks some. Of 9,000 to 10,000 clones listed, approximately 92% were seen once; the top ten hold more than 8%. The CDR3 length is 14 residues. V lost 4 bases, J lost 3 bases, and 9 bases lay in between. Germline V gene data show CDR1 as MNHEY and CDR2 as SMNVEV (reference sequence). On this clone itself: Antigen specificity is unknown.

The V and J genes are TRBV27 and TRBJ2-2, with D hard to call. Sequenced: CD8+ T cells from blood. The source is a human donor with classical Hodgkin lymphoma. CDR3 bases: TGTGCCAGCAGTTCGGACCTCCACACCGGGGAGCTGTTTTTT. Translated: CASSSDLHTGELFF.